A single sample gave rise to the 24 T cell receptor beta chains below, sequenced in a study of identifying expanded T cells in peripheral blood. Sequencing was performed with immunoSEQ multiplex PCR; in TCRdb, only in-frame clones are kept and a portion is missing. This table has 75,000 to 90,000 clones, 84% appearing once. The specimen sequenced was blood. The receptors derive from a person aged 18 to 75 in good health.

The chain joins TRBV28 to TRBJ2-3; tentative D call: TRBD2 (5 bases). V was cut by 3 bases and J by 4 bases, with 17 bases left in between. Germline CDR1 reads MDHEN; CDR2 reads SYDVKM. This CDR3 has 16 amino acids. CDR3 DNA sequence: TGTGCCAGCAGTTTTGAGGGTTCCGGTAGTGCAGATACGCAGTATTTT. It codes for CASSFEGSGSADTQYF.

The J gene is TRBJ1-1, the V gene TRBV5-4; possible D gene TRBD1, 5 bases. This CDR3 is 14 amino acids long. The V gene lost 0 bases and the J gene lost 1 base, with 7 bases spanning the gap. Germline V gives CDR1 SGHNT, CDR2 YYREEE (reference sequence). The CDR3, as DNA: TGTGCCAGCAGCTTGGTCGGGGGGAACACTGAAGCTTTCTTT. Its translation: CASSLVGGNTEAFF.

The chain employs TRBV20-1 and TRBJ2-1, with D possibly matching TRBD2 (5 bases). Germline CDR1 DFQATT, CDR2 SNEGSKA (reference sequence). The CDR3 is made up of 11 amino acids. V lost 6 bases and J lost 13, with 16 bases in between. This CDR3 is CSAIVTGNQFF. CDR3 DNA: TGCAGTGCCATTGTTACGGGGAATCAGTTCTTC.

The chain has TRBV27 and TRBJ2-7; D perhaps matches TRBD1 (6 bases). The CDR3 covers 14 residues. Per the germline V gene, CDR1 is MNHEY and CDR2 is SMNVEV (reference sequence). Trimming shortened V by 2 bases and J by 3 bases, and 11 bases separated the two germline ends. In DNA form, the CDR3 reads TGTGCCAGCAGTTTAGGACAGCCTATCTACGAGCAGTACTTC. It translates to CASSLGQPIYEQYF.

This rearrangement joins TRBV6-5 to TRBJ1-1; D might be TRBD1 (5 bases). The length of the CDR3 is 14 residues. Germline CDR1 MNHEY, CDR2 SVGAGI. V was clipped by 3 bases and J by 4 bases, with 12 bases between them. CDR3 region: CASSYGGFSTEAFF. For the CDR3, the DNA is TGTGCCAGCAGTTATGGGGGGTTTAGCACTGAAGCTTTCTTT.

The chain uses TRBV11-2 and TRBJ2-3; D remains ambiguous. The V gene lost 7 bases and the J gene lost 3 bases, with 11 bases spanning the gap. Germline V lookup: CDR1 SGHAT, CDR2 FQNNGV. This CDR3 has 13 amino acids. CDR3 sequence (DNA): TGTGCCAGCAATACGATTTCGACAGATACGCAGTATTTT. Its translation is CASNTISTDTQYF.

CDR3 residues: CASSASQGQAYEQYF. CDR3 in DNA: TGTGCCAGTAGTGCCTCCCAGGGACAGGCCTACGAGCAGTACTTC. The J gene is TRBJ2-7, the V gene TRBV19; 8 bases match TRBD1. The CDR3 has 15 amino acids. CDR1 is LNHDA and CDR2 is SQIVND in the germline V gene (reference sequence). V was pared by 5 bases and J by 2 bases, with 8 bases of the junction left unmatched. The variable domain in full, completed from reference TRBV19 and TRBJ2-7, reads DGGITQSPKYLFRKEGQNVTLSCEQNLNHDAMYWYRQDPGQGLRLIYYSQIVNDFQKGDIAEGYSVSREKKESFPLTVTSAQKNPTAFYLCASSASQGQAYEQYFGPGTRLTVT.

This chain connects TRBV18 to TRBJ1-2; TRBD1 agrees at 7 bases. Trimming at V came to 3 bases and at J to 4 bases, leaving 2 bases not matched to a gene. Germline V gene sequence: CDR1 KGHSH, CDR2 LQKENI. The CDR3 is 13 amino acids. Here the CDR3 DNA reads TGTGCCAGCTCACCGGACAGGAGCTATGGCTACACCTTC. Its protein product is CASSPDRSYGYTF.

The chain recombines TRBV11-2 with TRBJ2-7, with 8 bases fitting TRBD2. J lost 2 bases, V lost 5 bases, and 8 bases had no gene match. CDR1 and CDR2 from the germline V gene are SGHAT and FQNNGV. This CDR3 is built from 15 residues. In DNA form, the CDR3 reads TGTGCCAGCAGCCTTGGACTAGCTATGGCCTACGAGCAGTACTTC. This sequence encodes CASSLGLAMAYEQYF. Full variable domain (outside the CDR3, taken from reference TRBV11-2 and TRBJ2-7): EAGVAQSPRYKIIEKRQSVAFWCNPISGHATLYWYQQILGQGPKLLIQFQNNGVVDDSQLPKDRFSAERLKGVDSTLKIQPAKLEDSAVYLCASSLGLAMAYEQYFGPGTRLTVT.

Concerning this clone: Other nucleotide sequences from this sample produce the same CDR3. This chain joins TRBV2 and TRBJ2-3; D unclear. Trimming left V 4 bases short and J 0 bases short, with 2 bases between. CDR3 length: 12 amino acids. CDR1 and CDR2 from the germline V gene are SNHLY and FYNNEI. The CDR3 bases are TGTGCCAGCAGTGTGAGCACAGATACGCAGTATTTT. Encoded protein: CASSVSTDTQYF.

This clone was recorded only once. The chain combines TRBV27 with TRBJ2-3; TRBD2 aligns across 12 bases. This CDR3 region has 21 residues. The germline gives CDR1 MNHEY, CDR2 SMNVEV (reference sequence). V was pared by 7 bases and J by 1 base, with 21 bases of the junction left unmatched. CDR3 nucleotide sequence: TGTGCCAGCACCTCGGCTAGCGGGAGGGCACACCTAGGCGTACGCACAGATACGCAGTATTTT. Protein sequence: CASTSASGRAHLGVRTDTQYF.

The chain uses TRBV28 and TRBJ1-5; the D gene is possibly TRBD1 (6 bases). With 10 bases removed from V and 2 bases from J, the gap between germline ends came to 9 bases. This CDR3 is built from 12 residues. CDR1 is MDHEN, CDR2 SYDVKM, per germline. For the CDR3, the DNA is TGTGCCACTCGACAGGGCAATCAGCCCCAGCATTTT. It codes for CATRQGNQPQHF.

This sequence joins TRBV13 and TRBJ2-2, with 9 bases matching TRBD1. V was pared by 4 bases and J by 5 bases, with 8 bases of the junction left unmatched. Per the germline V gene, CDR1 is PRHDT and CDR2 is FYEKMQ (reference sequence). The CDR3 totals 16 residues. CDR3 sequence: CASSWGQGPLTGELFF. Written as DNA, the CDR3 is TGTGCCAGCAGCTGGGGACAGGGCCCCCTTACCGGGGAGCTGTTTTTT. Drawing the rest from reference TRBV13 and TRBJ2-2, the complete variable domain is AAGVIQSPRHLIKEKRETATLKCYPIPRHDTVYWYQQGPGQDPQFLISFYEKMQSDKGSIPDRFSAQQFSDYHSELNMSSLELGDSALYFCASSWGQGPLTGELFFGEGSRLTVL.

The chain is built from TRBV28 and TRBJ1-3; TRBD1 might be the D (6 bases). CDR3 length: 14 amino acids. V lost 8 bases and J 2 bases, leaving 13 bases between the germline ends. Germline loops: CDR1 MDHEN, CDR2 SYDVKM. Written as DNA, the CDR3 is TGTGCCAGCCTCCGGGGGGGGCCTGGAAACACCATATATTTT. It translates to CASLRGGPGNTIYF.

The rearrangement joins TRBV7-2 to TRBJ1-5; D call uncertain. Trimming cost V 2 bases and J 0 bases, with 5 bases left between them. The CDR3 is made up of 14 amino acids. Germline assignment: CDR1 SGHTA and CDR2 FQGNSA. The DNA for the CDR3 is TGTGCCAGCAGCTTAACGGATAGCAATCAGCCCCAGCATTTT. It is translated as CASSLTDSNQPQHF.

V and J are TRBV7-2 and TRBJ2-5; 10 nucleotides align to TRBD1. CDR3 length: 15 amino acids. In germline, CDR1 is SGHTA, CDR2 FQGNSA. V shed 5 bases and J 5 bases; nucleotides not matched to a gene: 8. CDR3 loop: CASSPGTGDWETQYF. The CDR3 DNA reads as TGTGCCAGCAGCCCGGGGACAGGGGATTGGGAGACCCAGTACTTC. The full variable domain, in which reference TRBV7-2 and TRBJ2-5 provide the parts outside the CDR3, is GAGVSQSPSNKVTEKGKDVELRCDPISGHTALYWYRQSLGQGLEFLIYFQGNSAPDKSGLPSDRFSAERTGGSVSTLTIQRTQQEDSAVYLCASSPGTGDWETQYFGPGTRLLVL.

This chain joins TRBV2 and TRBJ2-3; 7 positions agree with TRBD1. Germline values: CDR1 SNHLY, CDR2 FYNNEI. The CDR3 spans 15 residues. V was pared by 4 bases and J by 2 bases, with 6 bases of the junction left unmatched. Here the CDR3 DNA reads TGTGCCAGCAGTGCAGGGACAGCCCACACAGATACGCAGTATTTT. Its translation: CASSAGTAHTDTQYF.

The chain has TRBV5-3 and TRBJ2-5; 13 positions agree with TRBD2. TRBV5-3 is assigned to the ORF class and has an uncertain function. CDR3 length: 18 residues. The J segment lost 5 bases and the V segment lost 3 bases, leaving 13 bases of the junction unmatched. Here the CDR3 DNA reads TGTGCCAGAAGCTCGCCCCGACTAGCGGGAGGTCTGGGGGAGACCCAGTACTTC. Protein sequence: CARSSPRLAGGLGETQYF.

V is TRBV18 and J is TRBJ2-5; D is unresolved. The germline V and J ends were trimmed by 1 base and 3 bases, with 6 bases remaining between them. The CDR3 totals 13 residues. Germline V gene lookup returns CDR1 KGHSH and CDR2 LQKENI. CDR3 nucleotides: TGTGCCAGCTCACCACAGGGAAAAGAGACCCAGTACTTC. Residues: CASSPQGKETQYF.

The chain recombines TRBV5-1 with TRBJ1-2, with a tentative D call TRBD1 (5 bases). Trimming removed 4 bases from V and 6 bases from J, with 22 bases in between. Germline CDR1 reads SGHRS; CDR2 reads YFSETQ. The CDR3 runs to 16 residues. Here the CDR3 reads CASSPNPLSGLDGYTF. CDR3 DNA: TGCGCCAGCAGCCCCAACCCGTTATCAGGGTTGGATGGCTACACCTTC. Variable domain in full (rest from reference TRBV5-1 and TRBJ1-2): KAGVTQTPRYLIKTRGQQVTLSCSPISGHRSVSWYQQTPGQGLQFLFEYFSETQRNKGNFPGRFSGRQFSNSRSEMNVSTLELGDSALYLCASSPNPLSGLDGYTFGSGTRLTVV.

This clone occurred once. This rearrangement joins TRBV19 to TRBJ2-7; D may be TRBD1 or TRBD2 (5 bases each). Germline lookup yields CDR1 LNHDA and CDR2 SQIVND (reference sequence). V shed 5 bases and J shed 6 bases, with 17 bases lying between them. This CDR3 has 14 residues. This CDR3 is CASSQAGAGIEQYF. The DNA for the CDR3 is TGTGCCAGTAGTCAGGCCGGGGCCGGGATCGAGCAGTACTTC.

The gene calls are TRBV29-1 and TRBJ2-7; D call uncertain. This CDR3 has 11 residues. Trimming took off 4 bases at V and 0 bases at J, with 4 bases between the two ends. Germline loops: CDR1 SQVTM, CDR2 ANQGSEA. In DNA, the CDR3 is TGCAGCGTTGTATTCTCCTACGAGCAGTACTTC. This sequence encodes CSVVFSYEQYF.

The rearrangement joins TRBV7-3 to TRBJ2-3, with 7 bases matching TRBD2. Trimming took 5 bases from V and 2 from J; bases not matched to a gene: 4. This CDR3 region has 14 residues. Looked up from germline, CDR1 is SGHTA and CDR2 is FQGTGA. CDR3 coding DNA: TGTGCCAGCAGCCCGAGCGGGGCCACAGATACGCAGTATTTT. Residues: CASSPSGATDTQYF.

DNA for the CDR3: TGTGCCAGCAGCTTAGCGGGACAGGTGAACACTGAAGCTTTCTTT. Protein: CASSLAGQVNTEAFF. V is TRBV7-2 and J is TRBJ1-1; the match to TRBD1 covers 8 bases. J gave up 0 bases and V 0 bases, and 0 bases lay outside the gene matches. The CDR3 covers 15 residues. Germline lookup yields CDR1 SGHTA and CDR2 FQGNSA. The variable domain in full, completed from reference TRBV7-2 and TRBJ1-1, reads GAGVSQSPSNKVTEKGKDVELRCDPISGHTALYWYRQSLGQGLEFLIYFQGNSAPDKSGLPSDRFSAERTGGSVSTLTIQRTQQEDSAVYLCASSLAGQVNTEAFFGQGTRLTVV.